This T cell receptor (beta chain) was profiled in a study of T-cell memory formation after mild COVID-19. Findings and limits, study-wide: A second wave of clones peaked on day 37, and their SARS-CoV-2 specificity went unconfirmed.

This clonotype came up a few times. The antigen is not known. TCRdb re-analysed the 5' RACE reads in MiXCR, keeping a single row per CDR3 protein. The table has about 110,000 distinct CDR3 sequences, 15% to 20% seen once. The CDR3 spans 17 residues. V was clipped by 0 bases and J by 7 bases; unmatched bases: 10. Per the germline V gene, CDR1 is SGHAT and CDR2 is FQNNGV. The sample taken for sequencing was PBMCs or a T cell subset sorted from them (not recorded which). The chain links TRBV11-2 to TRBJ2-1, with 9 bases fitting TRBD2. The receptor was derived from an adult woman who had mild COVID-19 (a few samples of this study predate the infection). Cell type and time point are not known. The CDR3 sequence: CASSLDPATSGSNEQFF. CDR3 in DNA: TGTGCCAGCAGCTTAGATCCGGCGACTAGCGGATCAAATGAGCAGTTCTTC. The complete variable domain, with remaining parts taken from reference TRBV11-2 and TRBJ2-1, reads EAGVAQSPRYKIIEKRQSVAFWCNPISGHATLYWYQQILGQGPKLLIQFQNNGVVDDSQLPKDRFSAERLKGVDSTLKIQPAKLEDSAVYLCASSLDPATSGSNEQFFGPGTRLTVL.